Each of the 21 T cell receptor beta chains below was sequenced from the same sample in a study of cytomegalovirus exposure and HLA in healthy donors. The PCR was carried out with 60 Vbeta primers and 13 Jbeta primers. Clones were read by immunoSEQ multiplex PCR, and TCRdb kept only the in-frame ones, dropping some. The sample has about 140,000 clones; about four fifths are singletons. Sequenced: PBMCs. Every receptor here comes from a man between 40 and 49 years old in good health and CMV-seronegative.

The chain joins TRBV6-4 to TRBJ2-3; 10 positions match TRBD1. V shed 6 bases and J 1 base; nucleotides not matched to a gene: 1. The CDR3 sequence is 14 residues long. Per the germline V gene, CDR1 is MRHNA and CDR2 is SNTAGT. In DNA, the CDR3 is TGTGCCAGCAGCGGACAGGGGGGCACAGATACGCAGTATTTT. It codes for CASSGQGGTDTQYF.

This clone was recorded a few times. The gene calls are TRBV4-1 and TRBJ1-1; D might be TRBD1 (5 bases). This CDR3 has 14 residues. CDR1 and CDR2 from the germline V gene are MGHRA and YSYEKL. Trimming stripped 4 bases from V and 3 bases from J, with 12 bases between. CDR3 nucleotide sequence: TGCGCCAGCAGCCCGCAGGGAGGGCACACTGAAGCTTTCTTT. Translation gives CASSPQGGHTEAFF.

This chain joins TRBV7-2 and TRBJ1-3; TRBD1 matches at 7 bases. The V gene's germline CDR1 is SGHTA and CDR2 FQGNSA. J was trimmed by 4 bases and V by 5 bases; bases with no gene match: 2. The CDR3 has 13 amino acids. CDR3 sequence: CASSVGQGNTIYF. The DNA of the CDR3 is TGTGCCAGCAGCGTGGGACAGGGAAACACCATATATTTT.

The rearrangement joins TRBV18 to TRBJ2-7; perhaps TRBD2 as D (5 bases). V gave up 3 bases and J gave up 6 bases, with 21 bases separating them. Germline lookup yields CDR1 KGHSH and CDR2 LQKENI. The CDR3 extends over 16 amino acids. As DNA, the CDR3 is TGTGCCAGCTCACCCCTGGGGAGAGTTCTCGAAGGCGAGCAGTACTTC. This encodes CASSPLGRVLEGEQYF.

V is TRBV7-8 and J is TRBJ2-5; the D gene is possibly TRBD2 (6 bases). Germline CDR1 is SGHVS and CDR2 is FQNEAQ. The CDR3 is 14 residues long. Trimming cost V 6 bases and J 7 bases, with 18 bases left between them. The CDR3: CASREIDDGGTQYF. As DNA, the CDR3 is TGTGCCAGCAGAGAAATCGATGACGGGGGGACCCAGTACTTC.

The chain has TRBV2 and TRBJ2-7, with TRBD2 as a possible D gene (5 bases). V lost 6 bases, J lost 2 bases, and 20 bases lay in between. This CDR3 has 16 amino acids. CDR1 and CDR2 from the germline V gene are SNHLY and FYNNEI. The CDR3 loop reads CASSLGHGELTYEQYF. In nucleotides, the CDR3 is TGTGCCAGCAGCTTGGGTCACGGGGAGCTTACCTACGAGCAGTACTTC.

The CDR3 DNA sequence: TGTGCCAGCAGTTTATCGAGAGGAGGGAAACTTGATGGCTACACCTTC. This translates into CASSLSRGGKLDGYTF. The chain carries TRBV27 and TRBJ1-2; D uncertain. The CDR3 spans 16 residues. Looked up from germline, CDR1 is MNHEY and CDR2 is SMNVEV (reference sequence). V was trimmed by 0 bases and J by 6 bases, leaving 17 bases between them.

This clone has more than one count but fewer than ten. The chain recombines TRBV7-9 with TRBJ1-5, with unresolved D. This CDR3 comprises 15 residues. Germline V gene lookup returns CDR1 SEHNR and CDR2 FQNEAQ (reference sequence). Trimming left V 10 bases short and J 0 bases short, with 16 bases between. CDR3 loop: CATQNPDYSNQPQHF. In DNA, the CDR3 is TGTGCCACCCAAAACCCTGACTATAGCAATCAGCCCCAGCATTTT.

The gene calls are TRBV5-1 and TRBJ2-3; 7 bases agree with TRBD1. Trimming at V came to 4 bases and at J to 6 bases, leaving 2 bases not matched to a gene. The CDR3 extends over 12 amino acids. Germline values: CDR1 SGHRS, CDR2 YFSETQ. CDR3 in DNA: TGCGCCAGCAGCCAGGGACAGGATACGCAGTATTTT. This codes for CASSQGQDTQYF.

V gene TRBV9 combines with J gene TRBJ1-5; 7 bases agree with TRBD1. The germline CDR1 and CDR2 sequences are SGDLS and YYNGEE. The CDR3 covers 13 residues. The V and J ends lost 4 bases and 4 bases, in that order; junction bases with no gene match: 2. As DNA, the CDR3 is TGTGCCAGCAGCACGGACAGGAATCAGCCCCAGCATTTT. Protein sequence: CASSTDRNQPQHF.

The chain carries TRBV5-6 and TRBJ1-4; D gene ambiguous. The CDR3 loop spans 16 amino acids. Germline V gene data show CDR1 as SGHDT and CDR2 as YYEEEE. Trimming left V 0 bases short and J 8 bases short, with 17 bases between. The CDR3 is CASSLDVGVVIEKLFF. The DNA of the CDR3 is TGTGCCAGCAGCTTGGATGTCGGGGTCGTAATCGAAAAACTGTTTTTT.

The genes are TRBV2 and TRBJ2-4; TRBD2 is a possible D gene (5 bases). V gave up 4 bases and J gave up 9 bases, with 13 bases separating them. This CDR3 has 13 residues. Germline values: CDR1 SNHLY, CDR2 FYNNEI. The DNA of the CDR3 is TGTGCCAGCAGTGGTCGACTGAGCGGCATTCAGTACTTC. Translating it yields CASSGRLSGIQYF.

The chain joins TRBV7-8 to TRBJ2-1, with TRBD1 as a possible D gene (5 bases). CDR1 is SGHVS and CDR2 is FQNEAQ in the germline V gene. The length of the CDR3 is 17 residues. Between the trimmed V and J ends, which lost 2 bases and 0 bases, there was a span of 14 bases. The CDR3 here is CASSLIDSHTSYNEQFF. The CDR3 nucleotides are TGTGCCAGCAGCTTAATTGACAGCCACACCTCCTACAATGAGCAGTTCTTC.

The rearrangement uses TRBV4-3 and TRBJ2-5; 9 bases fit TRBD2. The junction had 7 bases not matched to a gene; V was cut back by 0 bases and J by 5 bases. Per the germline V gene, CDR1 is LGHNA and CDR2 is YSLEER. The length of the CDR3 is 16 residues. The CDR3 region is CASSQDLGRGGETQYF. For the CDR3, the DNA is TGCGCCAGCAGCCAAGATCTCGGGCGGGGGGGCGAGACCCAGTACTTC.

The chain is built from TRBV5-1 and TRBJ1-1; 8 nucleotides agree with TRBD1. Germline V lookup: CDR1 SGHRS, CDR2 YFSETQ. The length of the CDR3 is 13 residues. The V and J ends lost 4 bases and 4 bases, in that order; junction bases with no gene match: 3. The CDR3 coding sequence is TGCGCCAGCAGCATAACAGGGGGCACTGAAGCTTTCTTT. Protein sequence: CASSITGGTEAFF.

The gene calls are TRBV10-1 and TRBJ1-4; tentative D call: TRBD1 (5 bases). There are 13 residues in the CDR3. Germline loops: CDR1 WNHNN, CDR2 SYGVQD (reference sequence). V lost 6 bases, J lost 8 bases, and 13 bases lay in between. Here the CDR3 DNA reads TGCGCCAGCAGCAGGGAAGTAGGCGAAAAACTGTTTTTT. It yields the protein CASSREVGEKLFF.

V usage is TRBV25-1 and J usage is TRBJ2-2; weak D call: TRBD2 (5 bases). The germline V gene has CDR1 MGHDK and CDR2 SYGVNS. Trimming took 5 bases from V and 0 from J, leaving 7 bases between them. This CDR3 has 14 residues. As DNA, the CDR3 is TGTGCCAGCAGTTCGCGGGCGAACACCGGGGAGCTGTTTTTT. This gives the protein CASSSRANTGELFF. Variable domain in full (rest from reference TRBV25-1 and TRBJ2-2): EADIYQTPRYLVIGTGKKITLECSQTMGHDKMYWYQQDPGMELHLIHYSYGVNSTEKGDLSSESTVSRIRTEHFPLTLESARPSHTSQYLCASSSRANTGELFFGEGSRLTVL.

V gene TRBV30 combines with J gene TRBJ2-2; 8 nucleotides agree with TRBD1. V lost 2 bases, J lost 5 bases, and 7 bases stayed unmatched. Germline V gene sequence: CDR1 GTSNPN, CDR2 SVGIG (reference sequence). CDR3 length: 15 amino acids. CDR3 sequence (DNA): TGTGCCTGGAGTCGGGGACAGGAGCGTACCGGGGAGCTGTTTTTT. The encoded protein is CAWSRGQERTGELFF. Full variable domain (remainder filled in from reference TRBV30 and TRBJ2-2): SQTIHQWPATLVQPVGSPLSLECTVEGTSNPNLYWYRQAAGRGLQLLFYSVGIGQISSEVPQNLSASRPQDRQFILSSKKLLLSDSGFYLCAWSRGQERTGELFFGEGSRLTVL.

J is TRBJ2-7 and V is TRBV10-2; 8 bases are a match to TRBD2. The trim removed 3 bases at V and 6 bases at J, leaving 10 bases unmatched. Germline V lookup: CDR1 WSHSY, CDR2 SAAADI. The CDR3 sequence is 15 residues long. Written as DNA, the CDR3 is TGCGCCAGCAGTGAATGGGGTGCTGCGGGGGGCGAGCAGTACTTC. Residues: CASSEWGAAGGEQYF.

In this sample, this clone turned up a few times. The J gene is TRBJ1-6, the V gene TRBV28; no clear D. Germline loops: CDR1 MDHEN, CDR2 SYDVKM. This CDR3 is 13 amino acids long. The V end was cut by 5 bases, the J end by 6 bases, with 8 bases between. The CDR3 protein is CASSPRFNSPLHF. The CDR3 DNA is TGTGCCAGCAGTCCCAGGTTTAATTCACCCCTCCACTTT.

This chain links TRBV2 with TRBJ2-3; TRBD1 matches at 7 bases. The CDR3 covers 14 residues. After removal of 7 bases from V and 3 bases from J, the junction contained 7 bases not matched to a gene. Germline V gene lookup returns CDR1 SNHLY and CDR2 FYNNEI. CDR3 protein: CASNYHRGTDTQYF. CDR3 coding DNA: TGTGCCAGCAATTACCACAGGGGAACAGATACGCAGTATTTT. The full variable domain, with the rest looked up from reference TRBV2 and TRBJ2-3, is EPEVTQTPSHQVTQMGQEVILRCVPISNHLYFYWYRQILGQKVEFLVSFYNNEISEKSEIFDDQFSVERPDGSNFTLKIRSTKLEDSAMYFCASNYHRGTDTQYFGPGTRLTVL.